These 19 T cell receptor beta chains share one sample of origin, sequenced in a study of blood T cell repertoires in COVID-19. The assay was immunoSEQ multiplex PCR, and TCRdb's table has in-frame clones only and misses some. The sample consists of about 51,000 clones, around 87% of them appearing once. The sequencing input was peripheral blood. Receptor source: a man aged 45-60 years with active COVID-19.

This clone was observed a single time. The rearrangement joins TRBV5-8 to TRBJ2-4, with D possibly TRBD2 on 7 matching bases. V gave up 4 bases and J gave up 7 bases, with 21 bases separating them. The germline CDR1 and CDR2 sequences are SGHTS and YDEGEE. The CDR3 is 16 residues long. The CDR3 reads CASSPHSRGALNIQYF. The CDR3 DNA is TGTGCCAGCAGCCCCCACTCTCGGGGGGCCCTGAACATTCAGTACTTC. Looking up the rest from reference TRBV5-8 and TRBJ2-4 gives the full variable domain: EAGVTQSPTHLIKTRGQQATLRCSPISGHTSVYWYQQALGLGLQFLLWYDEGEERNRGNFPPRFSGRQFPNYSSELNVNALELEDSALYLCASSPHSRGALNIQYFGAGTRLSVL.

The gene calls are TRBV27 and TRBJ2-7; maybe TRBD2 (5 bases). The germline V and J ends were trimmed by 4 bases and 2 bases, with 18 bases remaining between them. The CDR3 sequence is 16 residues long. CDR1 is MNHEY, CDR2 SMNVEV, per germline (reference sequence). The DNA of the CDR3 is TGTGCCAGCAGTTGGGCGGGTAGCCGACTCGCCTACGAGCAGTACTTC. Translation: CASSWAGSRLAYEQYF.

The J gene is TRBJ2-5, the V gene TRBV11-2; D is possibly TRBD2 (7 bases). Germline V gene sequence: CDR1 SGHAT, CDR2 FQNNGV. Between the trimmed V and J ends, which lost 8 bases and 2 bases, there was a span of 15 bases. The CDR3 is 14 amino acids. CDR3 DNA: TGTGCCAGCGACCGGGGGGACAAGCAAGAGACCCAGTACTTC. It is translated as CASDRGDKQETQYF.

The chain is built from TRBV3-1 (or the pseudogene TRBV3-2) and TRBJ2-2; 13 bases map to TRBD2. Germline CDR1 reads LGHDT; CDR2 reads YNNKEL (reference sequence). The CDR3 consists of 19 residues. Germline trimming cut 0 bases from V and 8 bases from J; bases unmatched to any gene: 12. CDR3 amino acids: CASSQEPARLAGGIGELFF. Written as DNA, the CDR3 is TGTGCCAGCAGCCAAGAGCCTGCGCGACTAGCGGGGGGAATTGGGGAGCTGTTTTTT.

The V call is TRBV4-2, the J call TRBJ2-3, with 10 bases aligning to TRBD1. V was pared by 3 bases and J by 1 base, with 16 bases of the junction left unmatched. Per germline, CDR1 LGHNA and CDR2 YNFKEQ. There are 20 residues in the CDR3. CDR3 sequence reads: CASSHFSGTGDPGGTDTQYF. DNA for the CDR3: TGTGCCAGCAGCCATTTTTCCGGGACAGGGGACCCTGGGGGCACAGATACGCAGTATTTT.

CDR3 region: CASSPRTGGAPYGYTF. The CDR3 nucleotides are TGTGCCAGCAGCCCCCGGACAGGGGGCGCCCCCTATGGCTACACCTTC. The chain links TRBV9 to TRBJ1-2; 11 positions match TRBD1. CDR3 length equals 16 residues. Germline V lookup: CDR1 SGDLS, CDR2 YYNGEE. After removal of 4 bases from V and 4 bases from J, the junction contained 9 bases not matched to a gene.

The J gene is TRBJ2-5, the V gene TRBV5-4, with 7 positions matching TRBD2. Germline V gives CDR1 SGHNT, CDR2 YYREEE (reference sequence). CDR3 size: 14 residues. V lost 1 base to trimming and J lost 4 bases; unmatched junction nucleotides: 4. The CDR3 DNA follows: TGTGCCAGCAGCTTGTTTGGCGGGGGAGAGACCCAGTACTTC. Amino acids: CASSLFGGGETQYF.

The chain joins TRBV5-1 to TRBJ2-1; perhaps TRBD1 as D (6 bases). The CDR3 is 13 residues long. Trimming removed 5 bases from V and 6 bases from J, with 12 bases in between. Looked up from germline, CDR1 is SGHRS and CDR2 is YFSETQ. The CDR3 DNA is TGCGCCAGCAGACAGGGCCTCGGCAATGAGCAGTTCTTC. Translation gives CASRQGLGNEQFF.

The rearrangement links TRBV5-1 to TRBJ2-2; no firm D call. V was pared by 7 bases and J by 4 bases, with 8 bases between. The CDR3 consists of 12 residues. Germline CDR1 SGHRS, CDR2 YFSETQ. The CDR3 region is CASWYGTGELFF. CDR3 sequence (DNA): TGCGCCAGCTGGTACGGCACCGGGGAGCTGTTTTTT. Combining the CDR3 with reference TRBV5-1 and TRBJ2-2 gives the whole variable domain KAGVTQTPRYLIKTRGQQVTLSCSPISGHRSVSWYQQTPGQGLQFLFEYFSETQRNKGNFPGRFSGRQFSNSRSEMNVSTLELGDSALYLCASWYGTGELFFGEGSRLTVL.

This clone showed up just once. The J gene is TRBJ2-7, the V gene TRBV5-1, with unresolved D. Germline-derived CDR1 and CDR2 are SGHRS and YFSETQ. The length of the CDR3 is 13 residues. With 4 bases removed from V and 0 bases from J, the gap between germline ends came to 8 bases. CDR3 bases: TGCGCCAGCAGCAGAACCGGCTCCTACGAGCAGTACTTC. Its translation: CASSRTGSYEQYF.

CDR3 amino acids: CASSQMRLGTDTQYF. CDR3 DNA sequence: TGTGCCAGCAGCCAAATGCGGCTGGGCACAGATACGCAGTATTTT. J is TRBJ2-3 and V is TRBV14; D unresolved. Trimming cost V 2 bases and J 1 base, with 10 bases left between them. Per the germline V gene, CDR1 is SGHDN and CDR2 is FVKESK. The CDR3 covers 15 residues. The full variable domain, with the rest looked up from reference TRBV14 and TRBJ2-3, is EAGVTQFPSHSVIEKGQTVTLRCDPISGHDNLYWYRRVMGKEIKFLLHFVKESKQDESGMPNNRFLAERTGGTYSTLKVQPAELEDSGVYFCASSQMRLGTDTQYFGPGTRLTVL.

V is TRBV4-1 and J is TRBJ1-2, with 9 bases matching TRBD1. The CDR3 runs 14 residues. J gave up 4 bases and V 5 bases, and 5 bases lay outside the gene matches. Looked up from germline, CDR1 is MGHRA and CDR2 is YSYEKL. CDR3 sequence reads: CASSTGTGPYGYTF. In DNA form, the CDR3 reads TGCGCCAGCAGCACAGGGACAGGGCCCTATGGCTACACCTTC.

V is TRBV4-3 and J is TRBJ2-3, with D uncertain. This CDR3 is 13 amino acids long. Germline V gene data show CDR1 as LGHNA and CDR2 as YSLEER. The V end was cut by 2 bases, the J end by 3 bases, with 6 bases between. The CDR3 region has the DNA TGCGCCAGCAGCCAATACTCGACAGATACGCAGTATTTT. Its translation: CASSQYSTDTQYF.

This clone was observed a few times. The chain uses TRBV5-1 and TRBJ2-2; D gene ambiguous. The CDR3 contains 14 residues. Trimming left V 0 bases short and J 3 bases short, with 6 bases between. The V gene's germline CDR1 is SGHRS and CDR2 YFSETQ. The CDR3 DNA reads TGCGCCAGCAGCTTGGGACGGGACACCGGGGAGCTGTTTTTT. It specifies CASSLGRDTGELFF.

The chain carries TRBV7-2 and TRBJ2-3; 8 bases line up with TRBD1. This CDR3 is built from 15 residues. Losses at the gene ends were 5 bases for V and 5 bases for J; bases not matched to a gene: 9. Germline V gives CDR1 SGHTA, CDR2 FQGNSA. The CDR3 nucleotides are TGTGCCAGCAGCCCCGGACAGGGCGATGAAGATACGCAGTATTTT. Translating gives CASSPGQGDEDTQYF.

The V gene is TRBV5-1, the J gene TRBJ2-7, with 8 bases fitting TRBD1. The CDR3 is made up of 13 amino acids. Trimming cost V 4 bases and J 3 bases; bases outside gene matches: 3. Germline CDR1 reads SGHRS; CDR2 reads YFSETQ. The CDR3 DNA is TGCGCCAGCAGCGGACAGGGTAACTACGAGCAGTACTTC. It translates to CASSGQGNYEQYF.

The V and J genes are TRBV7-9 and TRBJ2-5, with a possible D match to TRBD2 (7 bases). The CDR3 runs 14 residues. V was shortened by 5 bases and J by 7 bases, with 17 bases between the two germline ends. Germline V gives CDR1 SEHNR, CDR2 FQNEAQ (reference sequence). For the CDR3, the DNA is TGTGCCAGCAGCCCAGGGGAGGGTGCGGGGACCCAGTACTTC. Its translation is CASSPGEGAGTQYF.

The chain links TRBV7-2 to TRBJ1-5; TRBD1 matches 9 bases. Trimming removed 6 bases from V and 7 bases from J; junction bases left unmatched: 10. Germline loops: CDR1 SGHTA, CDR2 FQGNSA. The CDR3 is made up of 15 amino acids. The CDR3 here is CASRQTGGAKQPQHF. In DNA form, the CDR3 reads TGTGCCAGCAGACAAACAGGGGGCGCGAAACAGCCCCAGCATTTT. Variable domain in full (rest from reference TRBV7-2 and TRBJ1-5): GAGVSQSPSNKVTEKGKDVELRCDPISGHTALYWYRQSLGQGLEFLIYFQGNSAPDKSGLPSDRFSAERTGGSVSTLTIQRTQQEDSAVYLCASRQTGGAKQPQHFGDGTRLSIL.

The rearrangement uses TRBV5-6 and TRBJ2-5; maybe TRBD2 (6 bases). CDR1 is SGHDT, CDR2 YYEEEE, per germline. This CDR3 spans 14 amino acids. Deletions cut 10 bases from V and 5 bases from J, with 21 bases between. CDR3 protein: CAGLVTSFRETQYF. CDR3 sequence (DNA): TGTGCCGGGCTGGTGACTAGTTTTCGGGAGACCCAGTACTTC.